This T cell receptor beta chain was obtained from a study of T-cell reconstitution after alpha-beta-depleted transplantation in children. The CDR3 spans 15 residues. CDR1 is WSHSY, CDR2 SAAADI, per germline. Trimming took 2 bases from V and 7 from J; bases not matched to a gene: 4. Study findings and constraints: When one year had passed after transplant, most T-cell counts and diversity came from newly produced T cells.

About this clonotype itself: The antigen is undetermined.

Unique molecular identifiers were incorporated when the TCRbeta library was constructed. TCRdb fed the PCR reads into MiXCR, producing one record per CDR3 protein. The table has around 580,000 distinct CDR3 sequences, more than 20% seen once. The material sequenced was PBMCs, mostly from graft donor cells, taken 360 days after TCRalphabeta/CD19-depleted stem cell transplant. The clonotype was recovered from a boy under two years old who had a stem cell transplant for acute myeloid leukemia, so the T cells may come from the graft donor. The chain employs TRBV10-2 and TRBJ2-1, with TRBD2 identical over 11 bases. CDR3 in DNA: TGCGCCAGCAGTGAGAGGTCTAGCGGGGGGAATGAGCAGTTCTTC. This sequence encodes CASSERSSGGNEQFF.